This T cell receptor (beta chain) derives from a study of cytomegalovirus exposure and HLA in healthy donors. For the study at large: The 110 million or so unique TCR beta sequences, from 150 million to 200 million T cells, were found by an earlier analysis.

60 Vbeta and 13 Jbeta primers were used in PCR. Sequenced by immunoSEQ multiplex PCR; TCRdb stores in-frame clones only, minus some. Here the sample spans roughly 130,000 clones, about 80% being singletons. Trimming took 0 bases from V and 3 from J; bases not matched to a gene: 4. The length of the CDR3 is 16 residues. CDR1 and CDR2 (germline): MGHRA, YSYEKL. This receptor was obtained from a man in his forties in good health and CMV-seronegative. The chain couples TRBV4-1 to TRBJ2-5, with TRBD2 matching over 10 bases. Specimen: PBMCs. CDR3 sequence reads: CASSQDPSGGKETQYF. The CDR3 DNA sequence: TGCGCCAGCAGCCAAGATCCTAGCGGGGGTAAAGAGACCCAGTACTTC.